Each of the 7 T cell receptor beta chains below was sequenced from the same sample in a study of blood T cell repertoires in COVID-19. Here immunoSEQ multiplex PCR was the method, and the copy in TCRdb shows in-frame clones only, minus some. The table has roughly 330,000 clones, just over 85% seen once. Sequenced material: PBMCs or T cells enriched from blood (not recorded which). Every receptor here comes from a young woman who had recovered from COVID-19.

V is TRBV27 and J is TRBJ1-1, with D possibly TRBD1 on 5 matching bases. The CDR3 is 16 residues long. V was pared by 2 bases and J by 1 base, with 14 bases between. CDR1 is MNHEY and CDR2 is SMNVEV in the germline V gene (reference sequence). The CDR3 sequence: CASSLIFRAPNTEAFF. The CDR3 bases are TGTGCCAGCAGTTTAATTTTCAGGGCCCCGAACACTGAAGCTTTCTTT.

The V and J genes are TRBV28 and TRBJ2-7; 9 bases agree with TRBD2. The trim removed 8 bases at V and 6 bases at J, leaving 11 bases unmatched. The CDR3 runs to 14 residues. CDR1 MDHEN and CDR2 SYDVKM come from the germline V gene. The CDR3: CASFSGQLAGEQYF. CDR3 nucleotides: TGTGCCAGCTTTTCGGGCCAACTAGCGGGCGAGCAGTACTTC. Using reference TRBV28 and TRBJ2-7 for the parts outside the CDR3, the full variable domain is DVKVTQSSRYLVKRTGEKVFLECVQDMDHENMFWYRQDPGLGLRLIYFSYDVKMKEKGDIPEGYSVSREKKERFSLILESASTNQTSMYLCASFSGQLAGEQYFGPGTRLTVT.

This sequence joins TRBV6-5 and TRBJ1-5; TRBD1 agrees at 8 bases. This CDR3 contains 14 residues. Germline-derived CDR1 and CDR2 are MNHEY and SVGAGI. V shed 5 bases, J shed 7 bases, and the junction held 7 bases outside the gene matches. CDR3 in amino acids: CASSTTGGRQPQHF. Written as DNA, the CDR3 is TGTGCCAGCAGTACAACAGGGGGTCGGCAGCCCCAGCATTTT.

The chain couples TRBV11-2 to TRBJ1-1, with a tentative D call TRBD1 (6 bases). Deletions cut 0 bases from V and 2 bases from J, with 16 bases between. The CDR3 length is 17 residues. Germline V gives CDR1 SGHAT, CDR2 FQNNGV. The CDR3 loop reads CASSLDRTVGSNTEAFF. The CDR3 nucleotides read TGTGCCAGCAGCTTAGATCGGACAGTAGGTTCAAACACTGAAGCTTTCTTT. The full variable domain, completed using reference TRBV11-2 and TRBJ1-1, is EAGVAQSPRYKIIEKRQSVAFWCNPISGHATLYWYQQILGQGPKLLIQFQNNGVVDDSQLPKDRFSAERLKGVDSTLKIQPAKLEDSAVYLCASSLDRTVGSNTEAFFGQGTRLTVV.

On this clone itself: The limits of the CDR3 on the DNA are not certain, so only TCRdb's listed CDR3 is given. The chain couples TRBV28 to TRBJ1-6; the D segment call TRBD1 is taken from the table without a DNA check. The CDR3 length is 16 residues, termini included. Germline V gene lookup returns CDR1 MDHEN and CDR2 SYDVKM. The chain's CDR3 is CASILGRFSYNSPLHF.

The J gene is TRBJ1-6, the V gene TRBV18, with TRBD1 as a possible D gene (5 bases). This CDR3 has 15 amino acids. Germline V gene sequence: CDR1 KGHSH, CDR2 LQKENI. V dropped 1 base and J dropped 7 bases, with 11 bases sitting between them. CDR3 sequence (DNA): TGTGCCAGCTCACCACACGGAGGGGAAAATTCACCCCTCCACTTT. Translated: CASSPHGGENSPLHF.

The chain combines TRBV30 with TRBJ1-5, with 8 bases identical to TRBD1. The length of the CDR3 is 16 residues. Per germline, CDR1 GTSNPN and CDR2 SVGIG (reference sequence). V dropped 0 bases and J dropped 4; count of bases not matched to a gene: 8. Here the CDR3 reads CAWSVVGQGTNQPQHF. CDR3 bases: TGTGCCTGGAGTGTTGTCGGACAGGGTACTAATCAGCCCCAGCATTTT.